Listed below are T cell receptor beta chains from one sample, sequenced in a study of response to subunit inactivated influenza vaccine. One entry per CDR3 protein results from TCRdb running MiXCR on the RT-PCR reads. The top ten clones hold 2.5% to 3.5% of a sample with some 520,000 distinct CDR3 sequences, 16% of them seen once. Here the sequenced sample was CD4+ T cells sorted from PBMCs, taken less than 30 months after vaccination. These receptors originate from a man between 50 and 69 years old who received an inactivated influenza vaccine. Both conserved end residues are part of each CDR3. Each record gives: CDR3 DNA, CDR3 protein, clone size, D gene, J gene, V gene. The D gene is left open where the match is weak. Rows give clone size only sometimes, using once, few, many, or a class for an expanded clone.

CDR3nt: TGTGCCAGCAGCGTACACTCGAACACCGGGGAGCTGTTTTTT
CDR3aa: CASSVHSNTGELFF
abundance: few
d_gene: .
j_gene: TRBJ2-2
v_gene: TRBV5-5

CDR3nt: TGTGCCAGCAGCTTAAATCCAGCGATGGTCTACAATGAGCAGTTCTTC
CDR3aa: CASSLNPAMVYNEQFF
abundance: many
d_gene: .
j_gene: TRBJ2-1
v_gene: TRBV7-3

CDR3nt: TGCAGCGTTGTGTCGGGGAATCAGCCCCAGCATTTT
CDR3aa: CSVVSGNQPQHF
abundance: .
d_gene: .
j_gene: TRBJ1-5
v_gene: TRBV29-1

CDR3nt: TGTGCCAGCAGTGCTACCCTGAACACTGAAGCTTTCTTT
CDR3aa: CASSATLNTEAFF
abundance: few
d_gene: .
j_gene: TRBJ1-1
v_gene: TRBV28

CDR3nt: TGTGCCAGCAGTTTGGGGGTGTGGGGGAAGTCCACTGAAGCTTTCTTT
CDR3aa: CASSLGVWGKSTEAFF
abundance: few
d_gene: .
j_gene: TRBJ1-1
v_gene: TRBV28

CDR3nt: TGTGCCAGCAGCCAAAACAGGGGCACCTACAATGAGCAGTTCTTC
CDR3aa: CASSQNRGTYNEQFF
abundance: few
d_gene: TRBD1
j_gene: TRBJ2-1
v_gene: TRBV4-2

CDR3nt: TGTGCCAGCAGTTCCCGACTAGCGGGAGGGACTCGCTACAATGAGCAGTTCTTC
CDR3aa: CASSSRLAGGTRYNEQFF
abundance: .
d_gene: TRBD2
j_gene: TRBJ2-1
v_gene: TRBV12-3/TRBV12-4

CDR3nt: TGCGCCAGCAGCCAAGATCATTGGACTAGCGGGAGAGAAGCAGATACGCAGTATTTT
CDR3aa: CASSQDHWTSGREADTQYF
abundance: .
d_gene: TRBD2
j_gene: TRBJ2-3
v_gene: TRBV4-3

CDR3nt: TGCAGTGCTAGAGCAGGTCACCGCAATCAGCCCCAGCATTTT
CDR3aa: CSARAGHRNQPQHF
abundance: .
d_gene: .
j_gene: TRBJ1-5
v_gene: TRBV20-1

CDR3nt: TGCAGTGCTAGAGGACAGGAAACTAGCGGGGAGCACAGATGGACGCAGTATTTT
CDR3aa: CSARGQETSGEHRWTQYF
abundance: .
d_gene: TRBD2
j_gene: TRBJ2-3
v_gene: TRBV20-1

CDR3nt: TGCGCCAGCAGCTTGGCAGGGGCCGATACTGAAGCTTTCTTT
CDR3aa: CASSLAGADTEAFF
abundance: many
d_gene: .
j_gene: TRBJ1-1
v_gene: TRBV5-1

CDR3nt: TGTGCCAGCAGTCCCGGGATCAATCAGCCCCAGCATTTT
CDR3aa: CASSPGINQPQHF
abundance: .
d_gene: .
j_gene: TRBJ1-5
v_gene: TRBV12-3/TRBV12-4

CDR3nt: TGCAGTGCTAGTAGCCGCGGGGGGGCCTATTCCACAGATACGCAGTATTTT
CDR3aa: CSASSRGGAYSTDTQYF
abundance: few
d_gene: TRBD2
j_gene: TRBJ2-3
v_gene: TRBV20-1

CDR3nt: TGTGCCAGCAGGACAGGGGACGCTAAAGAGACCCAGTACTTC
CDR3aa: CASRTGDAKETQYF
abundance: .
d_gene: TRBD1
j_gene: TRBJ2-5
v_gene: TRBV27

CDR3nt: TGCAGCGTACCCAGACAGGGGGGTAGCTATGGCTACACCTTC
CDR3aa: CSVPRQGGSYGYTF
abundance: many
d_gene: TRBD1
j_gene: TRBJ1-2
v_gene: TRBV29-1

CDR3nt: TGTGCCAGCAGCTCGCTCCGGGAGCTGTTTTTT
CDR3aa: CASSSLRELFF
abundance: few
d_gene: .
j_gene: TRBJ2-2
v_gene: TRBV5-6

CDR3nt: TGTGCCAGCAGCCAAGTTGGGTCAGGAGGTGGGACCCAGTACTTC
CDR3aa: CASSQVGSGGGTQYF
abundance: few
d_gene: .
j_gene: TRBJ2-5
v_gene: TRBV3-1

CDR3nt: TGTGCCAGCAGCTTAGTGGGGGTCAATTCACCCCTCCACTTT
CDR3aa: CASSLVGVNSPLHF
abundance: .
d_gene: .
j_gene: TRBJ1-6
v_gene: TRBV7-2

CDR3nt: TGTGCCAGCAATACACCCCGGGACAAAGGAAACACCATATATTTT
CDR3aa: CASNTPRDKGNTIYF
abundance: many
d_gene: .
j_gene: TRBJ1-3
v_gene: TRBV6-1

CDR3nt: TGCGCCAGCAGCCGAGAAAGGGGGTCGGGAGAGACCCAGTACTTC
CDR3aa: CASSRERGSGETQYF
abundance: few
d_gene: .
j_gene: TRBJ2-5
v_gene: TRBV4-3

CDR3nt: TGCGCCAGCAGCCAAGTAGTCCCGCGGCAGGGAGACGGAAACACCATATATTTT
CDR3aa: CASSQVVPRQGDGNTIYF
abundance: .
d_gene: .
j_gene: TRBJ1-3
v_gene: TRBV4-1

CDR3nt: TGTGCCAGCAGCTTATTAACGGCCCCCTACGAGCAGTACTTC
CDR3aa: CASSLLTAPYEQYF
abundance: .
d_gene: .
j_gene: TRBJ2-7
v_gene: TRBV7-9

CDR3nt: TGCGCCAGCAGCCCCTTTCGGGGAGGCGGGACAGGCGGTGAAAAACTGTTTTTT
CDR3aa: CASSPFRGGGTGGEKLFF
abundance: few
d_gene: TRBD1
j_gene: TRBJ1-4
v_gene: TRBV4-3

CDR3nt: TGTGCCAGCAGCGGAGGGACCAATCCTTACGAGCAGTACTTC
CDR3aa: CASSGGTNPYEQYF
abundance: few
d_gene: .
j_gene: TRBJ2-7
v_gene: TRBV9

CDR3nt: TGTGCCACCCAGGCGCGTGGGACAGGGGAGGAAAAACTGTTTTTT
CDR3aa: CATQARGTGEEKLFF
abundance: .
d_gene: TRBD1
j_gene: TRBJ1-4
v_gene: TRBV10-3

CDR3nt: TGCAGCTACGTGACTAGCGGATACAATGAGCAGTTCTTC
CDR3aa: CSYVTSGYNEQFF
abundance: many
d_gene: TRBD2
j_gene: TRBJ2-1
v_gene: TRBV29-1

CDR3nt: TGCGCCAGCAGCTTGGCGCCGACCTCTGGGGCCAACGTCCTGACTTTC
CDR3aa: CASSLAPTSGANVLTF
abundance: few
d_gene: .
j_gene: TRBJ2-6
v_gene: TRBV5-1

CDR3nt: TGCGCCAGCAGCTCCGGGACAGGGTCCTACGAGCAGTACTTC
CDR3aa: CASSSGTGSYEQYF
abundance: many
d_gene: TRBD1
j_gene: TRBJ2-7
v_gene: TRBV5-1

CDR3nt: TGTGCCAGCAGTTTAGTCCCCTCCCCGTACCAAGAGACCCAGTACTTC
CDR3aa: CASSLVPSPYQETQYF
abundance: many
d_gene: .
j_gene: TRBJ2-5
v_gene: TRBV12-3/TRBV12-4

CDR3nt: TGTGCCAGCAGTTACTCGAGACAGGGGCGAGGCTACACCTTC
CDR3aa: CASSYSRQGRGYTF
abundance: few
d_gene: TRBD1
j_gene: TRBJ1-2
v_gene: TRBV6-5

CDR3nt: TGCAGTGCCCGGACGGCGGGGATTAGCTCCTACGAGCAGTACTTC
CDR3aa: CSARTAGISSYEQYF
abundance: .
d_gene: .
j_gene: TRBJ2-7
v_gene: TRBV20-1